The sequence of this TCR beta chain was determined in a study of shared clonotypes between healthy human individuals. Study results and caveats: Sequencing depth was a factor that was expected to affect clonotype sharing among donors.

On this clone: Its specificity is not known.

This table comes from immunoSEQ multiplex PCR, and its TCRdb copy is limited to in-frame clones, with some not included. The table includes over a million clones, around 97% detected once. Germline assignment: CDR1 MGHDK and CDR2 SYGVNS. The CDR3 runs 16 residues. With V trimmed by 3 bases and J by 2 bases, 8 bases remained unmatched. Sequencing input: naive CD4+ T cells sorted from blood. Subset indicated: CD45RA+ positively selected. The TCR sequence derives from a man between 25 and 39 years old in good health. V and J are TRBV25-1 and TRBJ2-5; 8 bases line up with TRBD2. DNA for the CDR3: TGTGCCAGCAGTGATTTCAGGGTAGCGGGACAAGAGACCCAGTACTTC. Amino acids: CASSDFRVAGQETQYF.